These 15 T cell receptor beta chains originate from one sample sequenced in a study of blood T cell repertoires in COVID-19. Assay: immunoSEQ multiplex PCR; the TCRdb copy retains only in-frame clones and omits some. The sample includes hundreds of thousands of clones, roughly 80% of them seen just once. Sequencing used PBMCs or T cells enriched from blood (not recorded which). These receptors originate from a man in his forties who had been exposed to COVID-19.

The V and J genes are TRBV25-1 and TRBJ1-1; 9 positions match TRBD1. V gave up 1 base and J gave up 11 bases; unmatched junction bases: 14. CDR3 length: 16 residues. CDR1 is MGHDK and CDR2 is SYGVNS in the germline V gene. DNA for the CDR3: TGTGCCAGCAGTGAATCAGGGGGGACAGGGTTTGAATCGGCTTTCTTT. It translates to CASSESGGTGFESAFF.

V is TRBV24-1 and J is TRBJ2-1, with D maybe TRBD2 (6 bases). In germline, CDR1 is KGHDR, CDR2 SFDVKD. With 6 bases removed from V and 5 bases from J, the gap between germline ends came to 10 bases. CDR3 length equals 13 residues. This CDR3 reads CATSPGRNNEQFF. Written as DNA, the CDR3 is TGTGCCACCAGTCCGGGGAGGAACAATGAGCAGTTCTTC.

The V gene is TRBV29-1, the J gene TRBJ2-7; 9 nucleotides line up with TRBD1. The ends lost 8 bases at V and 7 bases at J; junction bases unmatched: 12. The CDR3 is made up of 13 amino acids. The germline V gene has CDR1 SQVTM and CDR2 ANQGSEA. CDR3 sequence: CSTARDRVQEQYF. CDR3 bases: TGCAGCACCGCCCGGGACAGGGTTCAGGAGCAGTACTTC.

The J gene is TRBJ1-3, the V gene TRBV4-1; weak D call: TRBD1 (5 bases). With 2 bases removed from V and 4 bases from J, the gap between germline ends came to 6 bases. Germline V lookup: CDR1 MGHRA, CDR2 YSYEKL. The CDR3 totals 13 residues. CDR3 protein: CASSQRQGNTIYF. DNA of the CDR3: TGCGCCAGCAGCCAACGACAGGGAAACACCATATATTTT.

The genes are TRBV2 and TRBJ2-3; a possible D gene is TRBD2 (5 bases). The CDR3 is 14 amino acids. Looked up from germline, CDR1 is SNHLY and CDR2 is FYNNEI. Trimming took off 1 base at V and 5 bases at J, with 10 bases between the two ends. CDR3 DNA sequence: TGTGCCAGCAGTGAAGGTTGGGAGAGAGATACGCAGTATTTT. It codes for CASSEGWERDTQYF.

The chain couples TRBV19 to TRBJ2-3, with TRBD2 as a possible D gene (6 bases). The CDR3 loop spans 14 amino acids. The V gene lost 7 bases and the J gene lost 0 bases, with 11 bases spanning the gap. Germline CDR1 LNHDA, CDR2 SQIVND (reference sequence). The CDR3 DNA follows: TGTGCCAGTAATCTAGCGATTAGCACAGATACGCAGTATTTT. Translated: CASNLAISTDTQYF.

CDR3 residues: CASSTRTGMGEKLFF. The CDR3 nucleotides are TGTGCCAGCAGCACCCGGACAGGGATGGGCGAAAAACTGTTTTTT. The chain is built from TRBV7-9 and TRBJ1-4; 8 bases are shared with TRBD1. CDR1 and CDR2 (germline): SEHNR, FQNEAQ (reference sequence). The CDR3 has 15 amino acids. V lost 5 bases to trimming and J lost 8 bases; unmatched junction nucleotides: 10.

The chain recombines TRBV5-1 with TRBJ1-3, with D unclear. Per the germline V gene, CDR1 is SGHRS and CDR2 is YFSETQ. Trimming cost V 0 bases and J 2 bases, with 9 bases left between them. The CDR3 loop spans 15 amino acids. The CDR3 loop reads CASSLGQIPGNTIYF. For the CDR3, the DNA is TGCGCCAGCAGCTTGGGCCAGATCCCTGGAAACACCATATATTTT.

This chain connects TRBV2 to TRBJ2-7, with TRBD2 as a possible D gene (5 bases). This CDR3 has 21 residues. V lost 3 bases and J 9 bases, leaving 39 bases between the germline ends. The germline V gene has CDR1 SNHLY and CDR2 FYNNEI. CDR3 in amino acids: CASSDGSGSDRLIDGLIWQYF. CDR3 nucleotide sequence: TGTGCCAGCAGTGACGGCAGCGGAAGCGATCGGTTAATAGATGGATTGATTTGGCAGTACTTC.

This rearrangement joins TRBV9 to TRBJ2-5; D may be TRBD1 (5 bases). This CDR3 has 18 amino acids. Germline V CDR1 and CDR2: SGDLS, YYNGEE. Trimming removed 0 bases from V and 2 bases from J, with 20 bases in between. The CDR3: CASSVAVDGAGWQETQYF. CDR3 DNA sequence: TGTGCCAGCAGCGTAGCAGTAGATGGGGCAGGGTGGCAAGAGACCCAGTACTTC.

The chain carries TRBV5-1 and TRBJ1-6; 7 bases agree with TRBD1. Germline loops: CDR1 SGHRS, CDR2 YFSETQ. This CDR3 contains 17 residues. The J segment lost 9 bases and the V segment lost 4 bases, leaving 16 bases of the junction unmatched. As DNA, the CDR3 is TGCGCCAGCAGCACCGAAGGACAGGCCCGCGGAATTTCACCCCTCCACTTT. Protein sequence: CASSTEGQARGISPLHF.

The sample holds one count of this clone. This chain connects TRBV5-4 to TRBJ2-1, with D possibly matching TRBD2 (6 bases). The CDR3 covers 15 residues. Germline assignment: CDR1 SGHNT and CDR2 YYREEE (reference sequence). Trimming took off 5 bases at V and 3 bases at J, with 15 bases between the two ends. This CDR3 reads CASRPAGSGYNEQFF. CDR3 DNA sequence: TGTGCCAGCAGGCCCGCGGGGAGTGGCTACAATGAGCAGTTCTTC.

The V and J genes are TRBV5-1 and TRBJ2-2, with D tentatively TRBD2 (5 bases). Germline V gene data show CDR1 as SGHRS and CDR2 as YFSETQ. V gave up 2 bases and J gave up 6 bases, with 14 bases separating them. CDR3 length: 15 residues. DNA of the CDR3: TGCGCCAGCAGCTTAAACGGAGGATTGCCCGGGGAGCTGTTTTTT. This translates into CASSLNGGLPGELFF.

The CDR3 nucleotides read TGCGCCAGCAGCTTGAACAGACCCGGGGAGCTGTTTTTT. Translation: CASSLNRPGELFF. The chain joins TRBV5-1 to TRBJ2-2; D is unresolved. V was clipped by 1 base and J by 6 bases, with 7 bases between them. The CDR3 is 13 residues long. CDR1 SGHRS and CDR2 YFSETQ come from the germline V gene.

The rearrangement uses TRBV6-6 and TRBJ2-6; maybe TRBD1 (6 bases). The CDR3 runs 20 residues. Germline lookup yields CDR1 MNHNY and CDR2 SVGAGI (reference sequence). V lost 5 bases, J lost 4 bases, and 27 bases lay in between. CDR3 loop: CASSPRGLRSLLRGANVLTF. CDR3 nucleotide sequence: TGTGCCAGCAGTCCCAGGGGTTTACGGTCGCTATTGAGGGGGGCCAACGTCCTGACTTTC.